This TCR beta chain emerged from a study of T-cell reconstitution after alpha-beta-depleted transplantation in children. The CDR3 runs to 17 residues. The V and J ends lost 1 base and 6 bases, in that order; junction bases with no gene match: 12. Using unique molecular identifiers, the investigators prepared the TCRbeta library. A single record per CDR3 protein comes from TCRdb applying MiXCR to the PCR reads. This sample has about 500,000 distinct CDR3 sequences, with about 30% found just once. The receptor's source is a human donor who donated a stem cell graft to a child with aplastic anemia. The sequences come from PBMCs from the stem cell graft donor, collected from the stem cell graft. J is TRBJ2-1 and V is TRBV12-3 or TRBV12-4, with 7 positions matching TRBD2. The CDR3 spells CASSLGLSAGVGNEQFF. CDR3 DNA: TGTGCCAGCAGTTTAGGGTTATCGGCGGGAGTAGGCAATGAGCAGTTCTTC.